A selection of T cell receptor beta chains follows, all from one sample in a study of control samples from healthy donors and cancer patients. Here immunoSEQ multiplex PCR was the method, and the copy in TCRdb shows in-frame clones only, minus some. The sample has fewer than 200,000 clones; approximately 92% are singletons. Sequences were obtained from blood. The receptors derive from a woman aged 55-70 years in good health. Both conserved end residues are part of each CDR3. Each record gives: CDR3 DNA, CDR3 protein, J gene, D gene, V gene, clone size. A D gene is named only where the DNA matches it firmly. Clone size appears in some rows only: once, few, many, or a class for an expanded clone.

TGCGCCAGCAGCCCGCTGGACCGGGGGGTTGATTCACCCCTCCACTTT,CASSPLDRGVDSPLHF,TRBJ1-6,-,TRBV5-1,once
TGTGCCAGCAGTTACGGGGGACAACCCTACGAGCAGTACTTC,CASSYGGQPYEQYF,TRBJ2-7,-,TRBV6-5,-
TGTGCCAGCAGTGACTCGACAGGGACCCGTACTTTTGGTGGCTACACCTTC,CASSDSTGTRTFGGYTF,TRBJ1-2,TRBD1,TRBV6-4,-
TGTGCCACGGCTTCCGGACTAGCGGGGGGGGAGCAGTTCTTC,CATASGLAGGEQFF,TRBJ2-1,TRBD2,TRBV24-1,once
TGCGCCAGCAGCCAAGGACAGGGGGGTGGAAACACCATATATTTT,CASSQGQGGGNTIYF,TRBJ1-3,TRBD1,TRBV4-1,once
TGTGCCACCAGTGAGGGGCCCGGGGAGCTGTTTTTT,CATSEGPGELFF,TRBJ2-2,-,TRBV24-1,-
TGTGCCAGTAGTATGTCGGGCCGGGGGGGCTTCTTCTCCTACAATGAGCAGTTCTTC,CASSMSGRGGFFSYNEQFF,TRBJ2-1,TRBD2,TRBV19,-
TGTGCCAGCTCACCAATCAATCCCCGGACAGGAAACACCATATATTTT,CASSPINPRTGNTIYF,TRBJ1-3,-,TRBV18,-
TGCGCCAGCAGCCAAGTTATAGCTATCTCTGGGGCCAACGTCCTGACTTTC,CASSQVIAISGANVLTF,TRBJ2-6,-,TRBV4-3,-
TGTGCCAGCAGTTACGGACCGTATGGCTACACCTTC,CASSYGPYGYTF,TRBJ1-2,-,TRBV6-5,-
TGTGCCAGCTCCCAAGTTTCAGAAATCTCGCCCCTCCACTTT,CASSQVSEISPLHF,TRBJ1-6,-,TRBV18,few
TGCGCCAGCAGCCAACTAGGGGATCAGCCCCAGCATTTT,CASSQLGDQPQHF,TRBJ1-5,-,TRBV4-1,few
TGTGCCAGCAGCGTAGGGACCCCTACGGCTGAGCAGTTCTTC,CASSVGTPTAEQFF,TRBJ2-1,-,TRBV7-9,-
TGTGCCATCAGTGCCGGGAACAGCCTTGAAGCTTTCTTT,CAISAGNSLEAFF,TRBJ1-1,-,TRBV10-3,-
TGTGCCAGCAGCTCCACCGGGGGATACTATGGCTACACCTTC,CASSSTGGYYGYTF,TRBJ1-2,-,TRBV5-4,-
TGCGCCAGCAGCCCCCAGTACGGCACCGACCAAGAGACCCAGTACTTC,CASSPQYGTDQETQYF,TRBJ2-5,-,TRBV4-3,-
TGTGCCAGCAGCACCCCGACAGGGGGGCTAGAGACCCAGTACTTC,CASSTPTGGLETQYF,TRBJ2-5,TRBD1,TRBV11-2,-
TGTGCCAGCAGCCGGGGACAGACTTCCGAGCCCCAGCATTTT,CASSRGQTSEPQHF,TRBJ1-5,TRBD1,TRBV2,-
TGTGCCAGTACTAGAGGGATGAGCACTGAAGCTTTCTTT,CASTRGMSTEAFF,TRBJ1-1,-,TRBV19,-
TGTGCCAGCAGCTTGATCCGGGACCTCTCCTATAATTCACCCCTCCACTTT,CASSLIRDLSYNSPLHF,TRBJ1-6,-,TRBV5-5,-
TGTGCCAGCAGCTTGGGATTTTGGGAGGCGAACACTGAAGCTTTCTTT,CASSLGFWEANTEAFF,TRBJ1-1,-,TRBV5-5,-
TGCGCCAGCAGAACCAGTTCGGGCTCCTACGAGCAGTACTTC,CASRTSSGSYEQYF,TRBJ2-7,-,TRBV5-1,-
TGTGCCAGCAGTACTGGATCGGATACGCAGTATTTT,CASSTGSDTQYF,TRBJ2-3,-,TRBV6-4,once
TGTGCCAGCAGGAGGCAACGGAACACTGAAGCTTTCTTT,CASRRQRNTEAFF,TRBJ1-1,-,TRBV6-5,-
TGTGCCACCAGTGAGAACAGGTTCACAGATACGCAGTATTTT,CATSENRFTDTQYF,TRBJ2-3,-,TRBV24-1,once
TGTGCCAGCAGCCAAGGTACAGGTAATGAAAAACTGTTTTTT,CASSQGTGNEKLFF,TRBJ1-4,-,TRBV3-1/TRBV3-2,-
TGTGCCAGCAGGCTCCAAGGTTTCACCGGGGAGCTGTTTTTT,CASRLQGFTGELFF,TRBJ2-2,-,TRBV11-2,-
TGTGCCAGCAGTCACGACAGGGGCAGCAGTGGGCCCCAGCATTTT,CASSHDRGSSGPQHF,TRBJ1-5,TRBD1,TRBV6-5,-
TGTGCCAGCAGCACGGGGGAACCAGCTAACTATGGCTACACCTTC,CASSTGEPANYGYTF,TRBJ1-2,-,TRBV6-5,once
TGCGCCAGCAGCTTGTCGCAGGGGTCCCAAGAGACCCAGTACTTC,CASSLSQGSQETQYF,TRBJ2-5,-,TRBV5-1,-
TGTGCCAGCTCACCGGGACAGGCGAACACTGAAGCTTTCTTT,CASSPGQANTEAFF,TRBJ1-1,TRBD1,TRBV18,-
TGTGCCAGCAGCTTATCTAGGGGGCGTCACACTGAAGCTTTCTTT,CASSLSRGRHTEAFF,TRBJ1-1,TRBD1,TRBV7-2,-